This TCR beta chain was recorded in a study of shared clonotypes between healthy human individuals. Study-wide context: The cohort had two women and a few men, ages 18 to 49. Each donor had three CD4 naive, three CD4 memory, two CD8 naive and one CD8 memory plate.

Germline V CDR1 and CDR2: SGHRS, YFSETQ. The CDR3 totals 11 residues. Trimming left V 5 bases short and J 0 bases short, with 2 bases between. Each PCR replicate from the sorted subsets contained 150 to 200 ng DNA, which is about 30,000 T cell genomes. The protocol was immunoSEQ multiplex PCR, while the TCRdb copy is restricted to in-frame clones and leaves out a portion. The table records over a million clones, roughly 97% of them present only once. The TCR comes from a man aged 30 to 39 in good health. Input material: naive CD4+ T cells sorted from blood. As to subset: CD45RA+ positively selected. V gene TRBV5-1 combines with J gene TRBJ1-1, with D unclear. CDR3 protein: CASRLNTEAFF. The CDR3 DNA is TGCGCCAGCAGGTTGAACACTGAAGCTTTCTTT.